This T cell receptor beta chain emerged from a study of type 1 regulatory T cells. As for the study in general: T-allo10 is an in vitro-generated, Tr1-enriched CD4 T cell product specific for alloantigen.

Turning to this clonotype: Its cognate antigen is unknown.

Study findings and constraints: Tr1 cells had a more restricted TCR repertoire than non-Tr1 cells.

TCRdb fed the reads into MiXCR, producing one record per CDR3 protein. Of some 71,000 distinct CDR3 sequences in the sample, 20% to 25% are singletons; the top ten hold roughly 8.3%. This CDR3 is built from 14 residues. V trimming: 8 bases; J trimming: 3 bases; junction bases outside the gene matches: 11. CDR1 is SQVTM and CDR2 is ANQGSEA in the germline V gene. The sample consisted of cultured type 1 regulatory T (Tr1) cells, either the whole culture or a sorted fraction (not recorded which). This TCR was sampled from a human donor in good health. This sequence joins TRBV29-1 and TRBJ1-1; 8 nucleotides match TRBD1. Here the CDR3 DNA reads TGCAGCATGAAAGGCAGGGGGCTGGACACTGAAGCTTTCTTT. Translating it yields CSMKGRGLDTEAFF.